The sequence of this T cell receptor (beta chain) was determined in a study of T cell responses to AZD1222 COVID-19 vaccine. A note on this clone: Its antigen remains unidentified.

This CDR3 is built from 15 residues. Trimming shortened V by 3 bases and J by 7 bases, and 15 bases separated the two germline ends. The germline CDR1 and CDR2 sequences are SNHLY and FYNNEI. Study-level results: A mostly white British donor set with more females was recruited, and clonal diversity was possibly underestimated. Vaccine-related CD4 TCRs covered spike, predominating at 160-218 and 743-854.

Repertoires were generated with immunoSEQ multiplex PCR, while TCRdb's copy carries only in-frame clones and drops some. The sample includes more than 80,000 clones, approximately 84% of them seen just once. Sequences were derived from peripheral blood, sampled on day 0 of AZD1222 vaccination. This chain uses TRBV2 with TRBJ2-2; D is undetermined. This receptor was taken from an adult in good health. CDR3 bases: TGTGCCAGCAGTGAGGATTTTCGGGCGAGCGGGGAGCTGTTTTTT. Translated, it gives CASSEDFRASGELFF.